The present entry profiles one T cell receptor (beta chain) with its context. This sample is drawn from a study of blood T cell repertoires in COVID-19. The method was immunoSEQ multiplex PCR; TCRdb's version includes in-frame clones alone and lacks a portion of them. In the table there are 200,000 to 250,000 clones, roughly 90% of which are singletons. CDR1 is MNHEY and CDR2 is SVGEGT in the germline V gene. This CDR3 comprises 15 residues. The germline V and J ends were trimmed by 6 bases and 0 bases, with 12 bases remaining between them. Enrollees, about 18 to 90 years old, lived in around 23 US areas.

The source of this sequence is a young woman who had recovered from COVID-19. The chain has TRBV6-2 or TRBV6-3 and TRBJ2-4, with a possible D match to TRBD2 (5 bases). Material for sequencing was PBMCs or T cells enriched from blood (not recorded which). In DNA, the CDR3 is TGTGCCAGCAGCCCATATGGACTAGCCAAAAACATTCAGTACTTC. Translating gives CASSPYGLAKNIQYF.